The T cell receptor beta chain described here comes from a study of blood T cell repertoires in COVID-19 (dated by TCRdb to 2019 to 2021). For context, the study as a whole: Collaborator samples came from the United States, Italy and Spain and covered acute and convalescent phases of COVID-19. The prospective study material was composed of cDNA or gDNA derived from T cells, B-cell-depleted T cells, or PBMCs. The dataset comprised deeply sampled blood TCRbeta repertoires from subjects exposed to, actively infected with, or recovered from COVID-19. The repertoires were released in a freely available public database intended as a resource for research on the immune response to SARS-CoV-2. The samples were drawn from the first 160 participants of the ongoing ImmuneRACE study and from over a thousand subjects provided by 6 global collaborators. Nearly every sample came with metadata listing a de-identified subject ID, COVID-19 status, age in years and sex. Where available, HLA class I and class II types were taken from metadata supplied by the sample provider and were not determined by assay-based typing.

TCRbeta CDR3 regions were amplified from genomic DNA using the immunoSEQ Assay, a bias-controlled multiplex PCR. In the paper's pipeline: The number of nucleated cells in each sample was estimated by amplification of reference gene primers within the assay. Sequence reads were collapsed and filtered to measure the absolute abundance of every unique TCRbeta CDR3 rearrangement. Productive Simpson clonality was computed per sample as the square root of Simpson's diversity index over productive rearrangements. TCRdb mirrors the immuneACCESS table, restricted to in-frame sequences. Some clones are absent from its copies; in checked studies, under half trace to an unresolved V gene, and the reason for the others is unknown. For V, J and clone size, that table is used; D and trimming come from the DNA. The sample table shows over 85,000 clones, and almost 90% are seen once. Together, the top ten hold roughly 8.1% of the sample.

Taken from the germline V gene, the CDR1 and CDR2 loops are SGHRS and YFSETQ. Including the terminal cysteine and phenylalanine, the CDR3 comprises 13 residues. Just CDR3 DNA is preserved here, 39 bases in frame from base 1. The V and J ends are trimmed by 4 bases and 3 bases, leaving 11 bases between them. Results the study describes overall, beyond this receptor: The quantity of clinical and demographic metadata differed by source and by participant and was supplied without curation.

Comment on this clone: What antigen it recognizes has not been identified. No base qualities exist here, and no much larger clone lies one base off it.

Whole blood was collected in K2EDTA tubes by collaborating institutions according to the institutions' own protocols. For TCRbeta analysis, collaborators shipped samples as frozen whole blood, isolated PBMCs, or DNA extracted from either of those sample types. Sequencing input: peripheral blood. This clonotype originated in a woman in her 70s with acute or convalescent COVID-19. The sequence joins TRBV5-1 to TRBJ2-7; TRBD1 is possibly the D segment (5 matching bases). The base sequence is TGCGCCAGCAGCCATGGGCAGGGCTACGAGCAGTACTTC. This encodes CASSHGQGYEQYF.